Presented here are 13 T cell receptor beta chains from one specimen sequenced in a study of blood T cell repertoires in COVID-19. Measured with immunoSEQ multiplex PCR; TCRdb has only the in-frame clones, and not every one. The table shows 100,000 or so clones, with about nine tenths occurring only once. Source material: peripheral blood. The origin of the receptors is a woman aged 45-65 years in a cohort sampled during active COVID-19.

This chain links TRBV5-5 with TRBJ1-4; perhaps TRBD1 as D (5 bases). The CDR3 totals 18 residues. CDR1 and CDR2 (germline): SGHKS, YYEKEE (reference sequence). V was cut by 0 bases and J by 0 bases, with 15 bases left in between. CDR3 bases: TGTGCCAGCAGCTTGGATTACGTGCGGGGGTCAACTAATGAAAAACTGTTTTTT. Its translation: CASSLDYVRGSTNEKLFF.

The rearrangement uses TRBV19 and TRBJ1-1, with 8 bases that match TRBD1. With V trimmed by 6 bases and J by 11 bases, 11 bases remained unmatched. Germline V gene sequence: CDR1 LNHDA, CDR2 SQIVND (reference sequence). The CDR3 is 13 residues long. This chain's CDR3 is CASSPRDRRMAFF. The DNA for the CDR3 is TGTGCCAGTAGCCCTCGGGACAGGAGAATGGCTTTCTTT.

V and J are TRBV18 and TRBJ1-2; tentatively, D is TRBD1 (6 bases). The CDR3 has 13 residues. Trimming took 4 bases from V and 1 from J, leaving 7 bases between them. Per the germline V gene, CDR1 is KGHSH and CDR2 is LQKENI. As DNA, the CDR3 is TGTGCCAGCTCACAACAGGGTAACTATGGCTACACCTTC. Residues: CASSQQGNYGYTF.

The chain carries TRBV7-8 and TRBJ2-1; 8 bases line up with TRBD2. The CDR3 is 16 amino acids. CDR1 and CDR2 (germline): SGHVS, FQNEAQ. The V segment lost 0 bases and the J segment 6 bases; nucleotides outside the gene matches: 7. The CDR3 region is CASSLARAGGGNEQFF. CDR3 nucleotides: TGTGCCAGCAGCTTAGCGCGGGCGGGAGGAGGCAATGAGCAGTTCTTC.

The chain combines TRBV6-7 with TRBJ2-7; D unclear. TRBV6-7 is assigned to the ORF class and has an uncertain function. CDR3 length: 14 residues. Trimming stripped 5 bases from V and 0 bases from J, with 11 bases between. CDR3 in DNA: TGTGCCAGCAGTCCCCCCCGCGACTCCTACGAGCAGTACTTC. This encodes CASSPPRDSYEQYF.

V is TRBV29-1 and J is TRBJ2-7; 12 bases agree with TRBD1. The CDR3 loop spans 14 amino acids. The V and J ends lost 7 bases and 6 bases, in that order; junction bases with no gene match: 10. Per the germline V gene, CDR1 is SQVTM and CDR2 is ANQGSEA. CDR3 nucleotide sequence: TGCAGCGCCATCGGGGGACAGGGGGCGGGCGAGCAGTACTTC. Translated, it gives CSAIGGQGAGEQYF.

This clone was seen a handful of times. The chain's CDR3 is CASSRQGHQPQHF. The CDR3 DNA reads TGTGCCAGCAGTAGACAGGGGCATCAGCCCCAGCATTTT. The chain is built from TRBV2 and TRBJ1-5; 8 nucleotides align to TRBD1. This CDR3 region has 13 residues. V lost 5 bases, J lost 5 bases, and 2 bases stayed unmatched. Germline lookup yields CDR1 SNHLY and CDR2 FYNNEI.

V usage is TRBV7-6 and J usage is TRBJ2-3; D is perhaps TRBD2 (7 bases). Per the germline V gene, CDR1 is SGHVS and CDR2 is FNYEAQ. The CDR3 spans 18 residues. The V gene lost 1 base and the J gene lost 5 bases, with 22 bases spanning the gap. The CDR3 region has the DNA TGTGCCAGCAGCTTAGTCCCCCCTGCGGGGGCACAGAGAGATACGCAGTATTTT. It encodes CASSLVPPAGAQRDTQYF.

This chain uses TRBV10-3 with TRBJ1-1, with no clear D. Trimming removed 0 bases at V and 2 bases at J, with 13 bases between. This CDR3 spans 16 amino acids. CDR1 ENHRY and CDR2 SYGVKD come from the germline V gene. The CDR3 loop is CAISESNPTSNTEAFF. The CDR3 region has the DNA TGTGCCATCAGTGAGTCGAACCCGACATCTAACACTGAAGCTTTCTTT.

The gene calls are TRBV5-6 and TRBJ2-3; the D gene is possibly TRBD1 (5 bases). Trimming shortened V by 0 bases and J by 1 base, and 12 bases separated the two germline ends. Germline V gene sequence: CDR1 SGHDT, CDR2 YYEEEE. This CDR3 contains 16 residues. The CDR3 reads CASSLAVEGGTDTQYF. The CDR3 DNA is TGTGCCAGCAGCTTGGCCGTGGAAGGGGGCACAGATACGCAGTATTTT.

This chain connects TRBV11-2 to TRBJ2-7, with TRBD2 identical over 16 bases. This CDR3 contains 16 residues. The germline V gene encodes CDR1 SGHAT and CDR2 FQNNGV. V shed 2 bases and J 12 bases; nucleotides not matched to a gene: 10. The CDR3 protein is CASSLRSGLAGGPVYF. The CDR3 DNA sequence: TGTGCCAGCAGCTTAAGGTCGGGACTAGCGGGAGGGCCGGTGTACTTC.

CDR3 loop: CASTLNTEAFF. The CDR3 DNA is TGTGCCAGCACCTTGAACACTGAAGCTTTCTTT. V gene TRBV11-2 combines with J gene TRBJ1-1; D is ambiguous. The CDR3 has 11 amino acids. V dropped 7 bases and J dropped 0 bases, with 3 bases sitting between them. Germline lookup yields CDR1 SGHAT and CDR2 FQNNGV.

The chain couples TRBV5-1 to TRBJ1-5; TRBD1 matches at 8 bases. The CDR3 has 15 amino acids. With V trimmed by 4 bases and J by 3 bases, 6 bases remained unmatched. Germline CDR1 reads SGHRS; CDR2 reads YFSETQ. CDR3 protein: CASSTGTGFNQPQHF. In nucleotides, the CDR3 is TGCGCCAGCAGCACCGGGACAGGTTTCAATCAGCCCCAGCATTTT.